The 5 T cell receptor beta chains below come from one sample, sequenced in a study of shared clonotypes between healthy human individuals. Produced via immunoSEQ multiplex PCR; TCRdb's table is partial and in-frame only. The sample has roughly 1,100,000 clones; about 76% are singletons. The specimen sequenced was memory CD4+ T cells sorted from blood. Subset meaning: CD45RA-negative fraction. These receptors all come from a man aged 18 to 29 in good health.

The rearrangement links TRBV11-2 to TRBJ1-3; TRBD1 aligns across 7 bases. J gave up 2 bases and V 5 bases, and 9 bases lay outside the gene matches. Germline lookup yields CDR1 SGHAT and CDR2 FQNNGV. The CDR3 is 16 amino acids. The CDR3 DNA is TGTGCCAGCAGCGCAGGGGGGAGCTCCCCTGGAAACACCATATATTTT. Amino acids: CASSAGGSSPGNTIYF.

CDR3 sequence (DNA): TGTGCCAGCAGTTTACGGGAGACCGCTTGGGGAGATACGCAGTATTTT. Translated, it gives CASSLRETAWGDTQYF. The rearrangement joins TRBV28 to TRBJ2-3, with TRBD2 as a possible D gene (6 bases). Germline CDR1 reads MDHEN; CDR2 reads SYDVKM. This CDR3 spans 16 amino acids. V lost 2 bases to trimming and J lost 5 bases, with 17 bases between them.

Remarks on this clone: Other DNA sequences in the sample encode the same CDR3. This chain links TRBV5-1 with TRBJ1-2; 7 bases agree with TRBD1. Looked up from germline, CDR1 is SGHRS and CDR2 is YFSETQ. This CDR3 region has 12 residues. With 2 bases clipped from V and 8 bases from J, the junction kept 3 bases outside the gene matches. CDR3 DNA: TGCGCCAGCAGCTTACAGGGGCGAGGCTACACCTTC. Encoded protein: CASSLQGRGYTF.

This chain joins TRBV18 and TRBJ2-2; unclear D gene. Trimming stripped 4 bases from V and 6 bases from J, with 9 bases between. Germline V CDR1 and CDR2: KGHSH, LQKENI. The CDR3 consists of 13 residues. The CDR3 is CASSQIPPGELFF. DNA of the CDR3: TGTGCCAGCTCACAAATACCACCCGGGGAGCTGTTTTTT.

The chain is built from TRBV27 and TRBJ1-2; D might be TRBD1 (5 bases). The germline gives CDR1 MNHEY, CDR2 SMNVEV (reference sequence). The CDR3 has 14 amino acids. V shed 1 base and J shed 8 bases, with 14 bases lying between them. CDR3 in amino acids: CASSLYRGSEGYTF. Here the CDR3 DNA reads TGTGCCAGCAGTTTATATCGGGGGTCTGAAGGCTACACCTTC.